Detailed here is one T cell receptor (beta chain). As yet, its antigen is unknown. J gave up 6 bases and V 4 bases, and 5 bases lay outside the gene matches. Germline loops: CDR1 SGHNT, CDR2 YYREEE (reference sequence). CDR3 length: 13 residues. The sample comes from a study of T cell clones after liver transplantation. Whole-study context: A pre-transplant mixed lymphocyte reaction with TCRbeta sequencing defined graft-donor-reactive clones followed in post-transplant blood. Timepoints were pre-transplant, pre-withdrawal, and after withdrawal was completed or failed. At least one year of complete immunosuppression withdrawal without enzymes over twice normal defined tolerance. General study results and limits: In 5 of 8 subjects, circulating graft-donor-reactive CD4 TCRbeta sequences fell significantly after transplant.

The table came from immunoSEQ multiplex PCR; TCRdb's copy has only in-frame clones and leaves some out. The sample contains 45,000 to 60,000 clones, over 60% of which appear only once. The V and J genes are TRBV5-4 and TRBJ2-3; 7 bases match TRBD1. The sequences come from CD4+ T cells from blood, collected at the 22-month timepoint. The TCR comes from a human patient who received a liver transplant. The graft donor may account for some of the T cells. CDR3 in DNA: TGTGCCAGCAGCGCAACAGGGGCGGATACGCAGTATTTT. Translation gives CASSATGADTQYF.